This entry lists 19 T cell receptor beta chains sequenced from one sample in a study of blood T cell repertoires in COVID-19. TCRdb keeps only in-frame clones here, not all; method: immunoSEQ multiplex PCR. The table has around 110,000 clones, less than 85% seen once. Material for sequencing was peripheral blood. The source is a woman aged 55-70 years with acute or convalescent COVID-19.

This CDR3 is CASSLWGEDEQYF. In DNA, the CDR3 is TGTGCCAGCAGCTTATGGGGAGAGGACGAGCAGTACTTC. The chain uses TRBV7-3 and TRBJ2-7, with D tentatively TRBD2 (5 bases). CDR1 and CDR2 (germline): SGHTA, FQGTGA. Trimming removed 2 bases from V and 5 bases from J, with 10 bases in between. The CDR3 runs 13 residues. Full variable domain (remainder filled in from reference TRBV7-3 and TRBJ2-7): GAGVSQTPSNKVTEKGKYVELRCDPISGHTALYWYRQSLGQGPEFLIYFQGTGAADDSGLPNDRFFAVRPEGSVSTLKIQRTERGDSAVYLCASSLWGEDEQYFGPGTRLTVT.

DNA of the CDR3: TGTGCCACGCGGGGGGACCACTACAATGAGCAGTTCTTC. This translates into CATRGDHYNEQFF. This chain uses TRBV12-3 or TRBV12-4 with TRBJ2-1, with TRBD2 matching over 8 bases. J gave up 3 bases and V 10 bases, and 5 bases lay outside the gene matches. This CDR3 contains 13 residues.

This clone was found once. As DNA, the CDR3 is TGTGCCAGCAGCCCAACAAGTAATTCACCCCTCCACTTT. Its protein is CASSPTSNSPLHF. The rearrangement links TRBV3-1 (or the pseudogene TRBV3-2) to TRBJ1-6; D gene unclear. The CDR3 runs 13 residues. The germline V gene has CDR1 LGHDT and CDR2 YNNKEL (reference sequence). Trimming shortened V by 4 bases and J by 6 bases, and 7 bases separated the two germline ends.

The chain employs TRBV14 and TRBJ1-4, with unresolved D. Trimming pared 1 base from V and 11 bases from J, leaving 8 bases between. Looked up from germline, CDR1 is SGHDN and CDR2 is FVKESK. The CDR3 sequence is 12 residues long. CDR3 sequence: CASSQGRSKLFF. CDR3 nucleotides: TGTGCCAGCAGCCAAGGCAGGTCGAAACTGTTTTTT.

This clone was detected once. The genes are TRBV6-6 and TRBJ1-5; the match to TRBD1 covers 7 bases. Per germline, CDR1 MNHNY and CDR2 SVGAGI (reference sequence). CDR3 size: 14 residues. V trimming: 2 bases; J trimming: 6 bases; junction bases outside the gene matches: 4. CDR3 protein: CASSYGTDIQPQHF. The DNA for the CDR3 is TGTGCCAGCAGTTACGGGACAGATATTCAGCCCCAGCATTTT.

The rearrangement links TRBV5-1 to TRBJ2-1; D may be TRBD2 (6 bases). CDR1 and CDR2 from the germline V gene are SGHRS and YFSETQ. CDR3 length equals 15 residues. V dropped 1 base and J dropped 6 bases, with 14 bases sitting between them. The CDR3 DNA follows: TGCGCCAGCAGCTTGCGGGCTCAGGAGGGCAATGAGCAGTTCTTC. It encodes CASSLRAQEGNEQFF.

V gene TRBV25-1 combines with J gene TRBJ2-1; TRBD1 matches at 11 bases. V lost 6 bases and J lost 9; bases outside the gene matches: 10. CDR1 MGHDK and CDR2 SYGVNS come from the germline V gene. The CDR3 has 15 residues. CDR3 DNA: TGTGCCAGCAGCCCCCGGGACAGGGGGGTTGGTGAGCAGTTCTTC. Amino acids: CASSPRDRGVGEQFF.

The chain has TRBV5-4 and TRBJ2-1, with D possibly TRBD1 on 6 matching bases. V was shortened by 4 bases and J by 2 bases, with 22 bases between the two germline ends. The CDR3 sequence is 18 residues long. Per germline, CDR1 SGHNT and CDR2 YYREEE (reference sequence). The CDR3 sequence is CASSDGGIASGPYNEQFF. The CDR3 DNA reads as TGTGCCAGCAGCGATGGGGGCATAGCGTCAGGGCCCTACAATGAGCAGTTCTTC.

The V gene is TRBV27, the J gene TRBJ2-5; the D is unclear. The V gene's germline CDR1 is MNHEY and CDR2 SMNVEV (reference sequence). V lost 3 bases to trimming and J lost 3 bases, with 11 bases between them. This CDR3 spans 14 amino acids. CDR3 in DNA: TGTGCCAGCAGTTTTATCTCGACAAAAGAGACCCAGTACTTC. Amino acid sequence: CASSFISTKETQYF.

The rearrangement joins TRBV6-1 to TRBJ1-5; D unclear. The CDR3 covers 15 residues. The V end was cut by 2 bases, the J end by 4 bases, with 12 bases between. CDR1 and CDR2 from the germline V gene are MNHNS and SASEGT. This CDR3 reads CASSESGVPNQPQHF. The CDR3 coding sequence is TGTGCCAGCAGTGAATCGGGAGTCCCTAATCAGCCCCAGCATTTT.

The V and J genes are TRBV18 and TRBJ1-1; the match to TRBD1 covers 12 bases. The length of the CDR3 is 17 residues. Germline assignment: CDR1 KGHSH and CDR2 LQKENI. Trimming at V came to 3 bases and at J to 5 bases, leaving 10 bases not matched to a gene. Here the CDR3 DNA reads TGTGCCAGCTCACCCTCCGGGACAGGGGGCGTAGGGACTGAAGCTTTCTTT. Protein sequence: CASSPSGTGGVGTEAFF.

V and J are TRBV2 and TRBJ1-1; D uncertain. In germline, CDR1 is SNHLY, CDR2 FYNNEI. Trimming cost V 0 bases and J 7 bases, with 15 bases left between them. The CDR3 contains 15 residues. The CDR3, as DNA: TGTGCCAGCAGTGAAGCCGCCGGGTTTGGCTTTGAAGCTTTCTTT. It codes for CASSEAAGFGFEAFF.

This chain joins TRBV9 and TRBJ2-1; 14 nucleotides align to TRBD2. The CDR3 has 18 residues. Germline V CDR1 and CDR2: SGDLS, YYNGEE. J gave up 9 bases and V 1 base, and 12 bases lay outside the gene matches. This chain's CDR3 is CASSVQTSGGANAVEQFF. Here the CDR3 DNA reads TGTGCCAGCAGCGTACAGACTAGCGGGGGGGCGAATGCGGTTGAGCAGTTCTTC.

The V and J genes are TRBV29-1 and TRBJ1-1; 10 nucleotides align to TRBD1. With 3 bases clipped from V and 1 base from J, the junction kept 5 bases outside the gene matches. Germline CDR1 SQVTM, CDR2 ANQGSEA. This CDR3 is 15 amino acids long. The CDR3 DNA reads TGCAGCGTTGAGCCGACAGGGGGCGCGAACACTGAAGCTTTCTTT. It translates to CSVEPTGGANTEAFF. The full variable domain, completed using reference TRBV29-1 and TRBJ1-1, is SAVISQKPSRDICQRGTSLTIQCQVDSQVTMMFWYRQQPGQSLTLIATANQGSEATYESGFVIDKFPISRPNLTFSTLTVSNMSPEDSSIYLCSVEPTGGANTEAFFGQGTRLTVV.

The genes are TRBV10-3 and TRBJ2-5, with TRBD1 identical over 7 bases. CDR1 and CDR2 from the germline V gene are ENHRY and SYGVKD. This CDR3 has 14 amino acids. After removal of 2 bases from V and 6 bases from J, the junction contained 6 bases not matched to a gene. CDR3 nucleotide sequence: TGTGCCATCAGTGAGAGGGGGACAGTGAAGACCCAGTACTTC. This gives the protein CAISERGTVKTQYF.

This chain uses TRBV27 with TRBJ1-5, with 7 bases matching TRBD1. This CDR3 comprises 13 residues. Per germline, CDR1 MNHEY and CDR2 SMNVEV (reference sequence). V gave up 6 bases and J gave up 5 bases; unmatched junction bases: 4. This CDR3 is CASRFDRDQPQHF. The CDR3 coding sequence is TGTGCCAGCAGATTCGACAGGGATCAGCCCCAGCATTTT.

V usage is TRBV6-5 and J usage is TRBJ2-1; 9 nucleotides match TRBD2. CDR3 length: 14 residues. Germline V gene sequence: CDR1 MNHEY, CDR2 SVGAGI. V lost 6 bases and J lost 6; bases outside the gene matches: 6. The CDR3 DNA follows: TGTGCCAGCAGGCCTAGCGGGGTCCCCAATGAGCAGTTCTTC. Residues: CASRPSGVPNEQFF.

The V and J genes are TRBV3-1 (or the pseudogene TRBV3-2) and TRBJ1-1; TRBD1 aligns across 10 bases. With V trimmed by 6 bases and J by 6 bases, 7 bases remained unmatched. CDR3 length: 14 residues. The germline CDR1 and CDR2 sequences are LGHDT and YNNKEL (reference sequence). The CDR3 DNA sequence: TGTGCCAGCAGGCCGGACAGGGGGGGGTCTGAAGCTTTCTTT. It specifies CASRPDRGGSEAFF.

The chain is built from TRBV30 and TRBJ2-3, with D perhaps matching TRBD1 (5 bases). Germline lookup yields CDR1 GTSNPN and CDR2 SVGIG (reference sequence). The V and J ends lost 5 bases and 1 base respectively, with 7 bases between them. CDR3 length equals 12 residues. The chain's CDR3 is CAWGRGTDTQYF. The CDR3 region has the DNA TGTGCCTGGGGCAGGGGCACAGATACGCAGTATTTT.